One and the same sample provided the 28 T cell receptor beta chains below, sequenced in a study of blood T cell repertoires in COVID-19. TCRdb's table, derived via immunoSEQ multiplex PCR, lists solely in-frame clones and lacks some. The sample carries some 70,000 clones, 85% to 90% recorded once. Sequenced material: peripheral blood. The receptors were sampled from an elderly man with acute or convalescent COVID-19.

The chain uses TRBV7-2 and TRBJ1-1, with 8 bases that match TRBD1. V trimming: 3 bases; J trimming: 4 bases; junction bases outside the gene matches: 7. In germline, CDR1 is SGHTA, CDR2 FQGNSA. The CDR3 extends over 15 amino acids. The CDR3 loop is CASSLTGALVTEAFF. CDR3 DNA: TGTGCCAGCAGCTTGACAGGGGCTCTGGTCACTGAAGCTTTCTTT. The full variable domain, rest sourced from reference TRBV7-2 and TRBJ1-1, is GAGVSQSPSNKVTEKGKDVELRCDPISGHTALYWYRQSLGQGLEFLIYFQGNSAPDKSGLPSDRFSAERTGGSVSTLTIQRTQQEDSAVYLCASSLTGALVTEAFFGQGTRLTVV.

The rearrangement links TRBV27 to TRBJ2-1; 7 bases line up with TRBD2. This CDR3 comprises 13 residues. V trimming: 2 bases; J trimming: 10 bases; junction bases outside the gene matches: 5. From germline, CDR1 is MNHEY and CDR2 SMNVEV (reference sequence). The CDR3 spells CASSLTREGEQFF. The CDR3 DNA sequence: TGTGCCAGCAGTTTAACCAGGGAGGGAGAGCAGTTCTTC.

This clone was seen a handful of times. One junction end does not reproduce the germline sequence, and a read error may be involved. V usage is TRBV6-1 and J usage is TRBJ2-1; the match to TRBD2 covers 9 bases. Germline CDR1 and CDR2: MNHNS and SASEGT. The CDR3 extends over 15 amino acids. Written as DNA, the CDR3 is TGTGCCAGCAGGGAAGCGGGAGGACCCTACAATGAGCAGTTCTTC. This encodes CASREAGGPYNEQFF.

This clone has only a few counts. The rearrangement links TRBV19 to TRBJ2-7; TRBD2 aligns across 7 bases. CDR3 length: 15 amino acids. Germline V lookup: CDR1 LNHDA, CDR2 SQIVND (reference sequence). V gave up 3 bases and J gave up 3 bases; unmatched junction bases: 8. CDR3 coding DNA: TGTGCCAGTAGTATCCGTGGCGGGAGTTTCTACGAGCAGTACTTC. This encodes CASSIRGGSFYEQYF.

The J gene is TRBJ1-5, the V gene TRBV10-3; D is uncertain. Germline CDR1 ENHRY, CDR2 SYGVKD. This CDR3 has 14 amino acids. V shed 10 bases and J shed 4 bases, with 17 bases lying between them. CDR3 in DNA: TGTGCCACCCGCGAAGGCGGTAGGAATCAGCCCCAGCATTTT. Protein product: CATREGGRNQPQHF.

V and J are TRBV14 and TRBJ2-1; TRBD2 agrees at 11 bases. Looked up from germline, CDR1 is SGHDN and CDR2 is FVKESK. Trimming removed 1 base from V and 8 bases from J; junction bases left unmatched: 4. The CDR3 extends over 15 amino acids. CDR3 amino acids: CASSQALAGGDEQFF. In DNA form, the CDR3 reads TGTGCCAGCAGCCAAGCCCTAGCGGGAGGCGATGAGCAGTTCTTC.

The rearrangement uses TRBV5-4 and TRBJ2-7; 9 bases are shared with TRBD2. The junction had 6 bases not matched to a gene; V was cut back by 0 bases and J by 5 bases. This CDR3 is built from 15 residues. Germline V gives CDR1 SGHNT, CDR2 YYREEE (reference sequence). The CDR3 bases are TGTGCCAGCAGCTTGGCGATTAGCGGGAGAAACGAGCAGTACTTC. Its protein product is CASSLAISGRNEQYF.

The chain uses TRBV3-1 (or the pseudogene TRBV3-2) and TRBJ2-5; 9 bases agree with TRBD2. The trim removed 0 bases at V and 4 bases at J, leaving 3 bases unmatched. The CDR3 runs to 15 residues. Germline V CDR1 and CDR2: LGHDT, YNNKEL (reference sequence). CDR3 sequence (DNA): TGTGCCAGCAGCCAAGAAGAACTAGCGGGAGAGACCCAGTACTTC. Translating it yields CASSQEELAGETQYF.

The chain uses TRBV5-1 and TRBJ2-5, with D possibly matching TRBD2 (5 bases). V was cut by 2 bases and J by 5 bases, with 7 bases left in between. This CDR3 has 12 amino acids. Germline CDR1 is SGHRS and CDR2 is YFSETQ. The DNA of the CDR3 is TGCGCCAGCAGCTTTCTAGCTGAGACCCAGTACTTC. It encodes CASSFLAETQYF.

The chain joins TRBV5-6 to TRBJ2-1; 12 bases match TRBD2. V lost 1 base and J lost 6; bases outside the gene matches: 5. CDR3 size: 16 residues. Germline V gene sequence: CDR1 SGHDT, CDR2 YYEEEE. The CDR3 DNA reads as TGTGCCAGCAGCTTGAGAGCTAGCGGGAGGGGCAATGAGCAGTTCTTC. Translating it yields CASSLRASGRGNEQFF.

The CDR3 reads CASRAQGGQPQHF. The DNA of the CDR3 is TGTGCCAGCAGGGCGCAGGGAGGGCAGCCCCAGCATTTT. The chain has TRBV7-9 and TRBJ1-5; D is possibly TRBD1 (5 bases). The CDR3 is made up of 13 amino acids. The V and J ends lost 6 bases and 7 bases respectively, with 13 bases between them. Germline loops: CDR1 SEHNR, CDR2 FQNEAQ (reference sequence).

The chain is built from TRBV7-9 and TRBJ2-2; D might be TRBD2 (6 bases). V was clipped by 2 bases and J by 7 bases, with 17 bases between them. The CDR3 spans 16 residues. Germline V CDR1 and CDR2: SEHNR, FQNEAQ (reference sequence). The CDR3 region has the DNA TGTGCCAGCAGCTTATGGGCGACTAGTTTACACGGGGAGCTGTTTTTT. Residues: CASSLWATSLHGELFF.

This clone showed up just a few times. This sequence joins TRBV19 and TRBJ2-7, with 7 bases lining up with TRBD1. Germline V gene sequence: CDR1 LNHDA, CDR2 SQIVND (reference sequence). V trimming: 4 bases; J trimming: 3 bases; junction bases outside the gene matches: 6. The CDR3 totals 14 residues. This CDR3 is CASSNTRDSYEQYF. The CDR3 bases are TGTGCCAGTAGTAACACCCGGGACAGCTACGAGCAGTACTTC. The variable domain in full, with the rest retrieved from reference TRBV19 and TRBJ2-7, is DGGITQSPKYLFRKEGQNVTLSCEQNLNHDAMYWYRQDPGQGLRLIYYSQIVNDFQKGDIAEGYSVSREKKESFPLTVTSAQKNPTAFYLCASSNTRDSYEQYFGPGTRLTVT.

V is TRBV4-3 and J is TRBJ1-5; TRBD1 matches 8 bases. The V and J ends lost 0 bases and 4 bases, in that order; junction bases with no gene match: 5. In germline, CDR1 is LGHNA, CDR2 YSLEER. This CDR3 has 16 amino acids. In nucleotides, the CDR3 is TGCGCCAGCAGCCAAGATGCAGGGGGCAGTAATCAGCCCCAGCATTTT. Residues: CASSQDAGGSNQPQHF.

DNA of the CDR3: TGTGCCAGCAGTTACTCGACTAGAAGTTACCACGAGCAGTACTTC. Amino acids: CASSYSTRSYHEQYF. The chain recombines TRBV6-5 with TRBJ2-7, with D maybe TRBD2 (6 bases). Trimming removed 0 bases at V and 5 bases at J, with 14 bases between. Germline V CDR1 and CDR2: MNHEY, SVGAGI. The CDR3 is 15 amino acids.

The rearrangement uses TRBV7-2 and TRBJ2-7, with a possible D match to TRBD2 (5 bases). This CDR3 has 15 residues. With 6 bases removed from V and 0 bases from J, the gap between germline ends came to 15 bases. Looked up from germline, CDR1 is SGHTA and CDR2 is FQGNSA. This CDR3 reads CASSPGAVSSYEQYF. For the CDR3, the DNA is TGTGCCAGCAGTCCCGGAGCGGTTAGCTCCTACGAGCAGTACTTC.

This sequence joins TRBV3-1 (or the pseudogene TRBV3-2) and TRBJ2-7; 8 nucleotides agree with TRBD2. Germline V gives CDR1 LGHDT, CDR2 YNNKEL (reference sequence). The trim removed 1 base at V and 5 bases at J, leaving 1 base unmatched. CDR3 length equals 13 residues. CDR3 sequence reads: CASSQAGGDEQYF. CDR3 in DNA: TGTGCCAGCAGCCAAGCGGGAGGGGACGAGCAGTACTTC.

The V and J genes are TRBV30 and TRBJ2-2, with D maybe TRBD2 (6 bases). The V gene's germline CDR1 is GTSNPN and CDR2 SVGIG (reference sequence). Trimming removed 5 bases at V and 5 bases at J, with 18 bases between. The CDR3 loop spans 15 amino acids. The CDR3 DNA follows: TGTGCCTGGGGTGCCGGGACTCCGGGGACCGGGGAGCTGTTTTTT. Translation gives CAWGAGTPGTGELFF.

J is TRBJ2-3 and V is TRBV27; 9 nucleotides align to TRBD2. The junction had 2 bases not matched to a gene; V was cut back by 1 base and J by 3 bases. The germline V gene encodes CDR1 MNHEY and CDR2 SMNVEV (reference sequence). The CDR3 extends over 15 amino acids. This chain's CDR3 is CASSLWLAGTDTQYF. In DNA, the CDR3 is TGTGCCAGCAGTTTATGGCTAGCGGGAACAGATACGCAGTATTTT.

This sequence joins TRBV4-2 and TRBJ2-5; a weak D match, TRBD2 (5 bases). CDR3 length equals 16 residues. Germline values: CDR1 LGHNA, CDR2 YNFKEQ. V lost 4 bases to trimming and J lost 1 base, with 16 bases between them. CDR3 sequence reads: CASSPGVQRSQETQYF. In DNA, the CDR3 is TGTGCCAGCAGCCCCGGAGTGCAGCGGTCCCAAGAGACCCAGTACTTC.

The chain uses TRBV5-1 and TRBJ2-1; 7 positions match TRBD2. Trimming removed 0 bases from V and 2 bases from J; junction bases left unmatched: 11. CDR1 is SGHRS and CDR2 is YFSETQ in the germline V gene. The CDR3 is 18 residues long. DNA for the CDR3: TGCGCCAGCAGCTTGGCGGGGCTAGCGGCACCTACCTACAATGAGCAGTTCTTC. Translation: CASSLAGLAAPTYNEQFF.

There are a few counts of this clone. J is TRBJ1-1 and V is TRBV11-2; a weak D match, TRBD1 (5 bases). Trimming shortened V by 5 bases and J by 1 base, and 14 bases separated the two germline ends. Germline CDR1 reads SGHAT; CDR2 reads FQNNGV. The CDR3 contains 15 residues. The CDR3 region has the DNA TGTGCCAGCAGCCCGCGACGTGGGGCGAACACTGAAGCTTTCTTT. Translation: CASSPRRGANTEAFF.

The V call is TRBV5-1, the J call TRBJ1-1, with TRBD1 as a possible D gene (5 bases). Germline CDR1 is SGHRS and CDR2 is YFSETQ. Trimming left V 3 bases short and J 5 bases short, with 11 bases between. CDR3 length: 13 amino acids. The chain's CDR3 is CASSSPGKTEAFF. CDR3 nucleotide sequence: TGCGCCAGCAGCTCTCCAGGGAAGACTGAAGCTTTCTTT.

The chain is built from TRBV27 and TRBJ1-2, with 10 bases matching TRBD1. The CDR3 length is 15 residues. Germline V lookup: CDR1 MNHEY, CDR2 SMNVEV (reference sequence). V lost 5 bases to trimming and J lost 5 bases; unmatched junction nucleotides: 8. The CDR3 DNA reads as TGTGCCAGCAGTCTTGGACAGGGGGGGGCTTATGGCTACACCTTC. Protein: CASSLGQGGAYGYTF.

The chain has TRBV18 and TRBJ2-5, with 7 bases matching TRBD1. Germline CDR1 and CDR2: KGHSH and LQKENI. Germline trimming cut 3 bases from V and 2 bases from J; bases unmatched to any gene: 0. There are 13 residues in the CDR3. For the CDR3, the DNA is TGTGCCAGCTCACCGGGACAGCAAGAGACCCAGTACTTC. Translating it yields CASSPGQQETQYF.

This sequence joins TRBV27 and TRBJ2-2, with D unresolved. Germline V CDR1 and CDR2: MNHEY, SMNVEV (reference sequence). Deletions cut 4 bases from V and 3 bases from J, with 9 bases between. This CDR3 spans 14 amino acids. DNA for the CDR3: TGTGCCAGCAGTTCGTACAGAGACACCGGGGAGCTGTTTTTT. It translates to CASSSYRDTGELFF.

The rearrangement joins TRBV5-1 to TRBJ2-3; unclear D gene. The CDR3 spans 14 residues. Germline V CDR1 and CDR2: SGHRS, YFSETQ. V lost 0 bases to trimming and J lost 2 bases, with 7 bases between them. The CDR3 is CASSLAPNTDTQYF. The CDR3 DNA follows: TGCGCCAGCAGCTTGGCCCCTAACACAGATACGCAGTATTTT.

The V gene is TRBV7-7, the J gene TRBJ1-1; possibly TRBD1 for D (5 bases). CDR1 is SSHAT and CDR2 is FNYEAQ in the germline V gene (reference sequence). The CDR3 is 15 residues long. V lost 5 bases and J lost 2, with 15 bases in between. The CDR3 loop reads CASSPQGIGNTEAFF. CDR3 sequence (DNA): TGTGCCAGCAGCCCGCAGGGAATAGGAAACACTGAAGCTTTCTTT. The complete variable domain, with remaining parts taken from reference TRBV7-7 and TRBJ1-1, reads GAGVSQSPRYKVTKRGQDVTLRCDPISSHATLYWYQQALGQGPEFLTYFNYEAQPDKSGLPSDRFSAERPEGSISTLTIQRTEQRDSAMYRCASSPQGIGNTEAFFGQGTRLTVV.